This entry describes one T cell receptor (beta chain). The data originate from a study of blood T cell repertoires in COVID-19. Study background: PBMCs, B-cell-depleted T cells, or T cells provided the cDNA or gDNA that made up the material.

The CDR3 extends over 15 amino acids. Germline trimming cut 6 bases from V and 7 bases from J; bases unmatched to any gene: 12. CDR1 MDHEN and CDR2 SYDVKM come from the germline V gene. Libraries were prepared by immunoSEQ multiplex PCR; TCRdb keeps only in-frame clonotypes and omits some of them. Among more than 95,000 clones listed, roughly 79% were seen once. The gene calls are TRBV28 and TRBJ1-5; TRBD1 aligns across 7 bases. The sequence came from a man older than 75 with acute or convalescent COVID-19. The sequenced sample consisted of peripheral blood. The CDR3 region is CASSLGQAQIQPQHF. The CDR3 coding sequence is TGTGCCAGCAGCTTAGGACAGGCTCAAATCCAGCCCCAGCATTTT. Full variable domain (rest looked up from reference TRBV28 and TRBJ1-5): DVKVTQSSRYLVKRTGEKVFLECVQDMDHENMFWYRQDPGLGLRLIYFSYDVKMKEKGDIPEGYSVSREKKERFSLILESASTNQTSMYLCASSLGQAQIQPQHFGDGTRLSIL.